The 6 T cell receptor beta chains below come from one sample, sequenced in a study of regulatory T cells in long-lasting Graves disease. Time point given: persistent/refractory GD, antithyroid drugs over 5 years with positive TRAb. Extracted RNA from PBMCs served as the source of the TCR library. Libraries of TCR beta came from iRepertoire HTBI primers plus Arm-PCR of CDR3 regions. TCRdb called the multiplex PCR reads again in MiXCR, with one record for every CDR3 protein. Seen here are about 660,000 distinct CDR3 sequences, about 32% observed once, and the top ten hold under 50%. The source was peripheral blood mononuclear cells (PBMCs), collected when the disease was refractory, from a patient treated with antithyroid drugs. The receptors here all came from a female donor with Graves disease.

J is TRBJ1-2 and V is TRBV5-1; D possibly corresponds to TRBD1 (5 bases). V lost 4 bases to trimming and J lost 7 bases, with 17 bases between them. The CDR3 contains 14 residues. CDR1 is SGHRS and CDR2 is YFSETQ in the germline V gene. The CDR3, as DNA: TGCGCCAGCAGCGGACCCCCAGGGTCCGGTGGCTACACCTTC. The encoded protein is CASSGPPGSGGYTF.

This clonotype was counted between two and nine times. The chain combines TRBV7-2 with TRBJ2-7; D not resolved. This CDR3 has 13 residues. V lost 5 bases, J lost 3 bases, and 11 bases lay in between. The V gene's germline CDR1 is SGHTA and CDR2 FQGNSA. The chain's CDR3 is CASSHMDLYEQYF. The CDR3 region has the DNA TGTGCCAGCAGCCACATGGATCTCTACGAGCAGTACTTC. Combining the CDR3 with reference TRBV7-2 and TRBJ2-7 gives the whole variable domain GAGVSQSPSNKVTEKGKDVELRCDPISGHTALYWYRQSLGQGLEFLIYFQGNSAPDKSGLPSDRFSAERTGGSVSTLTIQRTQQEDSAVYLCASSHMDLYEQYFGPGTRLTVT.

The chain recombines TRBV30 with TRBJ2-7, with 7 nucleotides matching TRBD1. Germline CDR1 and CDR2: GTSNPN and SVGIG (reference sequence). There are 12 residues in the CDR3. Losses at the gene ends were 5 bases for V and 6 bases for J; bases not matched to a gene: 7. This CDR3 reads CAWGHRTGEQYF. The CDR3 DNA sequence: TGTGCCTGGGGTCATCGGACAGGCGAGCAGTACTTC.

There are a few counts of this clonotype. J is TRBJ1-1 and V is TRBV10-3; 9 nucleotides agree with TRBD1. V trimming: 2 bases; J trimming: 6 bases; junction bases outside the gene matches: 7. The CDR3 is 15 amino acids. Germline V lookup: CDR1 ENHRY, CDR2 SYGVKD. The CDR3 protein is CAISEPTGGRAEAFF. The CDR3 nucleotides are TGTGCCATCAGTGAGCCGACAGGGGGGCGGGCTGAAGCTTTCTTT.

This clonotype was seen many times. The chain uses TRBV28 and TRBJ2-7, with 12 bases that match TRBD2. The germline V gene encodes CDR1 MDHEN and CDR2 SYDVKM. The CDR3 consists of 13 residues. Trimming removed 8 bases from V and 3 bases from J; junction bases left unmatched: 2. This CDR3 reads CASGLAGNYEQYF. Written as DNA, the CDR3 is TGTGCCAGCGGACTAGCGGGGAACTACGAGCAGTACTTC.

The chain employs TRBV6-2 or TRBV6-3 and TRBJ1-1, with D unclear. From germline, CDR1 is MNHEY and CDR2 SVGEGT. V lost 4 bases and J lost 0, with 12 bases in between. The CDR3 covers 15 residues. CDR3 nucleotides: TGTGCCAGCAGTTCTCAGGCAGGTCTGAACACTGAAGCTTTCTTT. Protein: CASSSQAGLNTEAFF.